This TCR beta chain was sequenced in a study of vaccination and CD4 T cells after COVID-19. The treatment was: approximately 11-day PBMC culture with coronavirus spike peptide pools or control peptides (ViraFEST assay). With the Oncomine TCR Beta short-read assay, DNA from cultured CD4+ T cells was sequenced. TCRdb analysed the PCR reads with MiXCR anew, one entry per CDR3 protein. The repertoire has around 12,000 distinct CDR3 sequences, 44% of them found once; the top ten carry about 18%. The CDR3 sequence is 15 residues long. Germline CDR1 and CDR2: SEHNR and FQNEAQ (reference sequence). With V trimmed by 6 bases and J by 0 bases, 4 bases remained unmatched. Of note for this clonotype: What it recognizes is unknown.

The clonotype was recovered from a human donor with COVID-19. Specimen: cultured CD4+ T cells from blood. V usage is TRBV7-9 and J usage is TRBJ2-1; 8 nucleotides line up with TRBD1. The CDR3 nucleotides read TGTGCCAGCAGACGCGACAGGGGCTCCTACAATGAGCAGTTCTTC. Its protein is CASRRDRGSYNEQFF.